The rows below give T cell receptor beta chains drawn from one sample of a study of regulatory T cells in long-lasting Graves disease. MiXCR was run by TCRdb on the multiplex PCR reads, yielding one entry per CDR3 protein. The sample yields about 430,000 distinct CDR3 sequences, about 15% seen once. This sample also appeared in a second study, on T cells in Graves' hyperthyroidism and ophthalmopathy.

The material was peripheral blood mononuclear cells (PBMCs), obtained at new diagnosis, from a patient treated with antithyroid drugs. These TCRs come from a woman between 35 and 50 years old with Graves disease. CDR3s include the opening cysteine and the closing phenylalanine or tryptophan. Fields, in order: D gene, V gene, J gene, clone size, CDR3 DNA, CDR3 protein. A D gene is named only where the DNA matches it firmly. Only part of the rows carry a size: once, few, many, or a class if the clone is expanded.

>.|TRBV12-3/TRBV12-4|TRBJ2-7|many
TGTGCCAGCAGTTTAGTGGGCTCTCAGAGGAACGAGCAGTACTTC
CASSLVGSQRNEQYF
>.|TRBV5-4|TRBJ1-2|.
TGTGCCAGCAGCTTGGAGATTGGCAGGAACTATGGCTACACCTTC
CASSLEIGRNYGYTF
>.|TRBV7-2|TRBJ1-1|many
TGTGCCAGCAGCCCACCGATTACCTCTGAAGCTTTCTTT
CASSPPITSEAFF
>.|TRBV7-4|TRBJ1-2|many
TGTGCCAGCAGCCCCCACTGTATGGGGGCGGATGGCTACACCTTC
CASSPHCMGADGYTF
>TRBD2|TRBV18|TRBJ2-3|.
TGTGCCAGCTCACCACCGCGGACTAGCGGGATAAGTTCGGGGGATACGCAGTATTTT
CASSPPRTSGISSGDTQYF
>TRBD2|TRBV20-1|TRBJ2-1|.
TGCAGTGCTAGAGATCCCAGAGGCAGCGGGAGAATCAATGAGCAGTTCTTC
CSARDPRGSGRINEQFF
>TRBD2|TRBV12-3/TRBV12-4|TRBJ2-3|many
TGTGCCAGCAGACCAGGACTAGCGGGAGGCTCGAGTCGACTTACGGATACGCAGTATTTT
CASRPGLAGGSSRLTDTQYF
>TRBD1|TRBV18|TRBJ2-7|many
TGTGCCAGCTCACCAGGTGTGACAGGGGGCCAGTACGAGCAGTACTTC
CASSPGVTGGQYEQYF
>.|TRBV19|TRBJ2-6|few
TGTGCCAGTAGCCTAACAAGTTTTGGGGCCAACGTCCTGACTTTC
CASSLTSFGANVLTF
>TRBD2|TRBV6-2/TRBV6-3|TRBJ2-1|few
TGTGCCAGCAGTTACTTCGCTAGCGGGATCGATGAGCAGTTCTTC
CASSYFASGIDEQFF
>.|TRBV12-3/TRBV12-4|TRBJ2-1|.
TGTGCCAGCAGTTTAGCGAGCAGGAGCTACAATGAGCAGTTCTTC
CASSLASRSYNEQFF
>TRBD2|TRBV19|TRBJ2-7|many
TGTGCCAGTAGTAGACTAGCGGGAGTAAGCAACGAGCAGTACTTC
CASSRLAGVSNEQYF
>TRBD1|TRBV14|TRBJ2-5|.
TGTGCCAGCAGCCGGCAGGGACAGGGGAGTTCAAAGACCCAGTACTTC
CASSRQGQGSSKTQYF
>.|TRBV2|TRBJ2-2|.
TGTGCCAGCCTCCGGTACAGGGAGAACACCGGGGAGCTGTTTTTT
CASLRYRENTGELFF